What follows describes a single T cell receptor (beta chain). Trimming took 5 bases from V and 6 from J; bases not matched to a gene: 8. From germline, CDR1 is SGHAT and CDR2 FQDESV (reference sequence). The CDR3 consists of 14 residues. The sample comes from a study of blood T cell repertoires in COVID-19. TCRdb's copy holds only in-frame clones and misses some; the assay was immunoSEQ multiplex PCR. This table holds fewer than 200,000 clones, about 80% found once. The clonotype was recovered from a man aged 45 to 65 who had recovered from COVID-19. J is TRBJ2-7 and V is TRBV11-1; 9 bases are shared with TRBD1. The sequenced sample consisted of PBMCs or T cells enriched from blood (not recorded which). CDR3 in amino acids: CASSLRDRDSEQYF. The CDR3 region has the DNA TGTGCCAGCAGCCTCCGGGACAGGGACTCCGAGCAGTACTTC.